This paragraph covers one T cell receptor beta chain sequence. These data are taken from a study of blood T cell repertoires in COVID-19. Study-level background: Acute and convalescent COVID-19 specimens originated in the United States, Italy and Spain. The analysed material was cDNA or gDNA that came from T cells, B-cell-depleted T cells, or PBMCs.

The assay was immunoSEQ multiplex PCR, and TCRdb's table has in-frame clones only and misses some. The sample yields about 160,000 clones, 85% to 95% seen once. In germline, CDR1 is LNHDA, CDR2 SQIVND (reference sequence). V lost 0 bases to trimming and J lost 0 bases, with 9 bases between them. This CDR3 has 16 residues. The chain has TRBV19 and TRBJ1-5; D unresolved. This sequence originates from a woman aged 50 to 65 with acute or convalescent COVID-19. Sequencing was carried out using peripheral blood. The chain's CDR3 is CASSIEGSNSNQPQHF. The CDR3 DNA is TGTGCCAGTAGTATAGAGGGCAGTAATAGCAATCAGCCCCAGCATTTT.